This T cell receptor (beta chain) was retrieved from a study of blood T cell repertoires in COVID-19. The CDR3 length is 17 residues. The junction had 11 bases not matched to a gene; V was cut back by 4 bases and J by 1 base. Germline loops: CDR1 SGHVS, CDR2 FQNEAQ. Produced via immunoSEQ multiplex PCR; TCRdb's table is partial and in-frame only. This table holds 90,000 to 130,000 clones, about 88% found once. Sequences were obtained from peripheral blood. The TCR sequence derives from a middle-aged man with acute or convalescent COVID-19. This chain joins TRBV7-8 and TRBJ1-1; 8 nucleotides agree with TRBD1. CDR3 loop: CASSWRTGRTANTEAFF. The CDR3, as DNA: TGTGCCAGCAGCTGGAGGACAGGGAGAACGGCGAACACTGAAGCTTTCTTT.